The present TCR beta chain was sequenced within a study of TIL therapy for anti-PD-1-resistant metastatic lung cancer. Time point defined: pre-treatment sample, taken before nivolumab and TIL therapy. Sequencing used immunoSEQ v3. The assay was immunoSEQ multiplex PCR, and TCRdb's table has in-frame clones only and misses some. Among some 60,000 clones, 73% were seen once, and the ten largest hold 1.5% to 2%. CDR1 is SNHLY and CDR2 is FYNNEI in the germline V gene. The CDR3 sequence is 15 residues long. Trimming removed 8 bases from V and 5 bases from J, with 18 bases in between. The origin of this receptor is a person aged 25-80 years with non-small cell lung cancer. The sample was blood, taken at baseline. The chain employs TRBV2 and TRBJ1-4; a weak D match, TRBD1 (5 bases). CDR3 loop: CASGGVRTKNEKLFF. CDR3 DNA: TGTGCCAGCGGGGGGGTAAGGACTAAAAATGAAAAACTGTTTTTT.